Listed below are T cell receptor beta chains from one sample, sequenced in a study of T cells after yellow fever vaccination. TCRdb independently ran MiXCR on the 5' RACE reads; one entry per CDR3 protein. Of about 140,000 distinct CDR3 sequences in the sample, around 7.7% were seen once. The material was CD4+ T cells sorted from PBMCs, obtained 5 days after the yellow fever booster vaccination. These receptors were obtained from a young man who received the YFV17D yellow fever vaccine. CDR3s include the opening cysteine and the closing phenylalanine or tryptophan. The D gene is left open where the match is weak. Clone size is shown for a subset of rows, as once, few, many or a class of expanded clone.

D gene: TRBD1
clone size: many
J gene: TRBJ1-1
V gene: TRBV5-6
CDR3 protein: CASRGWDRGLNTEAFF
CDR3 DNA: TGTGCCAGCAGAGGGTGGGACAGGGGGTTGAACACTGAAGCTTTCTTT

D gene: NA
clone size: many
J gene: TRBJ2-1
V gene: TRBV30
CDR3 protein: CAWSSSRSYNEQFF
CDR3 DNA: TGTGCCTGGAGTAGTAGCCGCTCCTACAATGAGCAGTTCTTC

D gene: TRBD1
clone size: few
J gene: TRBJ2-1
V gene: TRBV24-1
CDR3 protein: CATSDRVGVYNEQFF
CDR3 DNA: TGTGCCACCAGCGACAGGGTGGGGGTCTACAATGAGCAGTTCTTC

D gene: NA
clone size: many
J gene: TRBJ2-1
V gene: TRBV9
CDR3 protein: CASSVSPHEEQFF
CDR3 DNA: TGTGCCAGCAGCGTAAGCCCCCATGAGGAGCAGTTCTTC

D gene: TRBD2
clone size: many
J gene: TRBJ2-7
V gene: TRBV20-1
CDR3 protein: CSARVGTSGRYEQYF
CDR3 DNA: TGCAGTGCTAGAGTAGGAACTAGCGGGAGGTACGAGCAGTACTTC

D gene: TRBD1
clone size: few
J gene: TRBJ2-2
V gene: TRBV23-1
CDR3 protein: CASSQSSGTGETANTGELFF
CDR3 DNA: TGCGCCAGCAGTCAATCTTCAGGGACAGGGGAAACGGCGAACACCGGGGAGCTGTTTTTT

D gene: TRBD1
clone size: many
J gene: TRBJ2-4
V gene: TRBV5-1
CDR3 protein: CASSLEGAGNIQYF
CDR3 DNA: TGCGCCAGCAGCTTGGAGGGGGCAGGGAACATTCAGTACTTC

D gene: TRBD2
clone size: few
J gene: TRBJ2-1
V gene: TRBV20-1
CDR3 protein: CCAMRREVSSSYNEQFF
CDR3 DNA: TGCTGTGCTATGCGGCGGGAGGTCTCCAGCTCCTACAATGAGCAGTTCTTC

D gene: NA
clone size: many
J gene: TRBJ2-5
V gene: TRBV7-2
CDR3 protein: CASSKGPQETQYF
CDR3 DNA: TGTGCCAGCAGCAAAGGGCCTCAAGAGACCCAGTACTTC

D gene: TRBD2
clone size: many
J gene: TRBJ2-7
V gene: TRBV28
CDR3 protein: CASSRGGLEAYEQYF
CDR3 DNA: TGTGCCAGCAGTAGGGGGGGACTAGAGGCCTACGAGCAGTACTTC

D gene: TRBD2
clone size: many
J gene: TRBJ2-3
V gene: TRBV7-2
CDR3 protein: CASSLVSSGSDTQYF
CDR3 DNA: TGTGCCAGCAGCTTAGTCTCTAGCGGGAGTGATACGCAGTATTTT

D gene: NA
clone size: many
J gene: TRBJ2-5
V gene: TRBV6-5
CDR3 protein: CASSSSGEQETQYF
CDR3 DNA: TGTGCCAGCAGTTCCTCGGGCGAACAAGAGACCCAGTACTTC

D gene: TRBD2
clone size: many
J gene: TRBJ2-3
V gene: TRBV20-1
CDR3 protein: CSASKREGSTDTQYF
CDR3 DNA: TGCAGTGCAAGTAAGCGGGAGGGCTCCACAGATACGCAGTATTTT

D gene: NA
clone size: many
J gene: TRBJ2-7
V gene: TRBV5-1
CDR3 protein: CASSSAGTDYEQYF
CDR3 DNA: TGCGCCAGCAGCTCCGCCGGGACGGACTACGAGCAGTACTTC

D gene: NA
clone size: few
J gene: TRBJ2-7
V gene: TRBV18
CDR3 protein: CASSLLGDDEQYF
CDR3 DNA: TGTGCCAGCTCACTCCTAGGGGATGACGAGCAGTACTTC

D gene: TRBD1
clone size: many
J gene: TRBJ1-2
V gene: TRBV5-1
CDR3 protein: CASSTDRGMDGYTF
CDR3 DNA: TGCGCCAGCAGCACGGACAGGGGGATGGATGGCTACACCTTC

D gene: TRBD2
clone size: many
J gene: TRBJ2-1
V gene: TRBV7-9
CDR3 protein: CASRFSGINNEQFF
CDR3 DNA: TGTGCCAGCAGGTTTAGCGGGATTAACAATGAGCAGTTCTTC

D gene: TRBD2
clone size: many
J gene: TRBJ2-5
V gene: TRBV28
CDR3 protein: CASSPGLAGGRETQYF
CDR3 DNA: TGTGCCAGCAGCCCGGGACTAGCGGGAGGGCGAGAGACCCAGTACTTC

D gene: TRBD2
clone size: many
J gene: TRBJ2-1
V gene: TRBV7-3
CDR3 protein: CASSAVGLAGINEQFF
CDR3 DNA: TGTGCCAGCAGTGCGGTCGGACTAGCGGGAATTAATGAGCAGTTCTTC

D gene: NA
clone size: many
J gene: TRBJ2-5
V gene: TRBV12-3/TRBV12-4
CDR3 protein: CASSLGALGETQYF
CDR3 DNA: TGTGCCAGCAGTTTGGGAGCTTTGGGAGAGACCCAGTACTTC

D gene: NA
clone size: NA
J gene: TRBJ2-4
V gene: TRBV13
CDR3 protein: CASSDWSVAKNIQYF
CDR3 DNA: TGTGCCAGCAGCGACTGGTCCGTAGCCAAAAACATTCAGTACTTC

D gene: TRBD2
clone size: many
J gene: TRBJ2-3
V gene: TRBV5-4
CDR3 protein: CASRGGLRDTQYF
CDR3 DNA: TGTGCCAGCAGGGGAGGGCTTAGGGATACGCAGTATTTT

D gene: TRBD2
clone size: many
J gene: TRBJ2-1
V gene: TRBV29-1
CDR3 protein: CSVEDQGGRALLRQFF
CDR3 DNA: TGCAGCGTTGAAGATCAGGGCGGGAGGGCCCTTCTTAGGCAGTTCTTC

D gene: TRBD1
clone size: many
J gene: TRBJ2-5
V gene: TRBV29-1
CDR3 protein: CSVETGVGETQYF
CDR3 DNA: TGCAGCGTTGAGACAGGGGTGGGGGAGACCCAGTACTTC

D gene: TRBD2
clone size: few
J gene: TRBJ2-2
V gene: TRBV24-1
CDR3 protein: CATSNRLAGDTGELFF
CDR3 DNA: TGTGCCACCAGTAATCGTCTAGCGGGAGATACCGGGGAGCTGTTTTTT

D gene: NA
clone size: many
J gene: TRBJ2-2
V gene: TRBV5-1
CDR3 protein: CASSLATGVTGELFF
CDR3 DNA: TGCGCCAGCAGCTTGGCCACCGGTGTAACCGGGGAGCTGTTTTTT

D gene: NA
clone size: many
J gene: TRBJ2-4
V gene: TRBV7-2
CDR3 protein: CASSSSTVNIQYF
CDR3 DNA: TGTGCCAGCAGCTCGTCGACTGTAAACATTCAGTACTTC

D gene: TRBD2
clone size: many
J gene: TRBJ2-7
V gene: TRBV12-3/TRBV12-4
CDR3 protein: CASSTTSGRFYEQYF
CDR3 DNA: TGTGCCAGCAGCACAACTAGCGGGAGATTCTACGAGCAGTACTTC

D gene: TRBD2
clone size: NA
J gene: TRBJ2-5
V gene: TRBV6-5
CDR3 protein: CASSYPTSLETQYF
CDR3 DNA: TGTGCCAGCAGTTACCCGACTAGCTTGGAGACCCAGTACTTC

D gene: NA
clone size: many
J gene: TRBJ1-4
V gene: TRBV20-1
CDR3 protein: CSASTPMGNEKLFF
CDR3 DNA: TGCAGTGCCAGCACGCCGATGGGGAATGAAAAACTGTTTTTT

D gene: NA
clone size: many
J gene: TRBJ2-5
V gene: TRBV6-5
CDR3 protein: CASSYAGTKETQYF
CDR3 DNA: TGTGCCAGCAGTTACGCCGGGACCAAAGAGACCCAGTACTTC

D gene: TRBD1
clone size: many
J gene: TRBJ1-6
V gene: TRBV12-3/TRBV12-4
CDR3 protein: CASKRTGGSSPLHF
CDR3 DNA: TGTGCCAGCAAAAGAACAGGGGGCAGTTCACCCCTCCACTTT

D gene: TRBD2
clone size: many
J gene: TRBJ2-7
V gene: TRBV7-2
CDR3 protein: CASSPEYSGRREQYF
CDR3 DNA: TGTGCCAGCAGCCCAGAGTATAGCGGGAGGCGCGAGCAGTACTTC

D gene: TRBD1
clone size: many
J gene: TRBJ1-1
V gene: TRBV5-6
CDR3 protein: CASSLTSGTVEAFF
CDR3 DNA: TGTGCCAGCAGCTTGACATCGGGGACAGTTGAAGCTTTCTTT

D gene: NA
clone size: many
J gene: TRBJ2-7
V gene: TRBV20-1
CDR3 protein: CSASNFGAYTYEQYF
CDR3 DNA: TGCAGTGCTAGCAATTTTGGGGCCTATACCTACGAGCAGTACTTC

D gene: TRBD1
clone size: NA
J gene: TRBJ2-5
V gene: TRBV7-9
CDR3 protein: CASSRQGPETQYF
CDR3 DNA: TGTGCCAGCAGCCGACAGGGGCCGGAGACCCAGTACTTC

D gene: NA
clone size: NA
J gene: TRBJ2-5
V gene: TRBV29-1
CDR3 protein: CSVARGLETQYF
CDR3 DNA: TGCAGCGTTGCCCGGGGGCTGGAGACCCAGTACTTC

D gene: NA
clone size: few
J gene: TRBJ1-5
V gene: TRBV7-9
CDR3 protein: CASSLTGSQPQHF
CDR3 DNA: TGTGCCAGCAGCTTGACGGGGAGCCAGCCCCAGCATTTT

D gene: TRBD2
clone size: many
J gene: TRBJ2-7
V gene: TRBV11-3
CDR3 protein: CASSSSPGLAGASYEQYF
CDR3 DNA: TGTGCCAGCAGCTCCTCACCGGGACTAGCGGGAGCTTCTTACGAGCAGTACTTC

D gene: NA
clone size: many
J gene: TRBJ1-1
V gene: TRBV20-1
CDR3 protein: CSARDENTEAFF
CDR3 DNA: TGCAGTGCTAGAGATGAGAACACTGAAGCTTTCTTT

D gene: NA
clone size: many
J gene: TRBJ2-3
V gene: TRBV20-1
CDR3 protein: CSAGMRRDNTDTQYF
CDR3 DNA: TGCAGTGCTGGAATGCGGCGGGACAACACAGATACGCAGTATTTT

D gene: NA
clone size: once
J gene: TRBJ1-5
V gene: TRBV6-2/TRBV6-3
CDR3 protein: CASSWGTNQPQHF
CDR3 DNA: TGTGCCAGCAGTTGGGGGACCAATCAGCCCCAGCATTTT

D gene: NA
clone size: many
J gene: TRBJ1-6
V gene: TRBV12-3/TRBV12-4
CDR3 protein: CASSLIPDANSPLHF
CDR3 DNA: TGTGCCAGCAGTTTGATCCCCGACGCTAATTCACCCCTCCACTTT

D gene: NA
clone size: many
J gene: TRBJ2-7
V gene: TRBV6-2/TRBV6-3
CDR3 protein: CASSYPHYEQYF
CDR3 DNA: TGTGCCAGCAGTTACCCCCATTACGAGCAGTACTTC

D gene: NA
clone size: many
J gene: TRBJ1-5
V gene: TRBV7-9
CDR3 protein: CASSLEFGSGNQPQHF
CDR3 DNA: TGTGCCAGCAGCTTAGAGTTCGGGAGCGGCAATCAGCCCCAGCATTTT

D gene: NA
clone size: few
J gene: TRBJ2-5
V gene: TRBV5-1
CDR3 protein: CASSSRSGFQETQYF
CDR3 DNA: TGCGCCAGCAGCTCGAGAAGCGGGTTCCAAGAGACCCAGTACTTC

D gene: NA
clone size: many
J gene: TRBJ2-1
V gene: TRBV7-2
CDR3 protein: CASSPSFQPTGKEQFF
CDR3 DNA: TGTGCCAGCAGCCCCTCGTTCCAACCCACAGGAAAGGAGCAGTTCTTC

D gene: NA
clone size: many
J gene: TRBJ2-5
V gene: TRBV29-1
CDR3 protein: CSAARQQETQYF
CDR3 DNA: TGCAGCGCCGCTAGGCAGCAAGAGACCCAGTACTTC

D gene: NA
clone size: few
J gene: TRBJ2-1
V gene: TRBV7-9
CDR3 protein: CASSLRGYNEQFF
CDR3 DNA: TGTGCCAGCAGCTTACGAGGATACAATGAGCAGTTCTTC

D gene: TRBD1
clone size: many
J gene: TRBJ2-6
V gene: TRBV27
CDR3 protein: CASSYRGVELSSGANVLTF
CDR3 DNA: TGTGCCAGCAGTTACAGGGGAGTGGAGCTAAGCTCTGGGGCCAACGTCCTGACTTTC

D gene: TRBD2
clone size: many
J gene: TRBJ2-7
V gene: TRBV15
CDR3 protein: CATSLEASGTGEQYF
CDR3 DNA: TGTGCCACCAGCTTAGAGGCTAGCGGGACGGGTGAGCAGTACTTC

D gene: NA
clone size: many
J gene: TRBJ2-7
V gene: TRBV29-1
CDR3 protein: CSVADYKEYEQYF
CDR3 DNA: TGCAGCGTGGCGGACTACAAGGAGTACGAGCAGTACTTC

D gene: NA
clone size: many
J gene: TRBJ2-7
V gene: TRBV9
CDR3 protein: CASSVVEGYEQYF
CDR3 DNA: TGTGCCAGCAGCGTAGTGGAGGGCTACGAGCAGTACTTC

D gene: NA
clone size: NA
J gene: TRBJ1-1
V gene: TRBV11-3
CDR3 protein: CASSLVANTEAFF
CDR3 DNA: TGTGCCAGCAGCTTAGTAGCGAACACTGAAGCTTTCTTT